This T cell receptor (beta chain) derives from a study of shared clonotypes between healthy human individuals. The data were produced by immunoSEQ multiplex PCR, yet TCRdb's version contains in-frame clones alone and is incomplete. The table records 2 million to 2.5 million clones, 85% to 95% of them present only once. V was clipped by 6 bases and J by 3 bases, with 9 bases between them. Germline CDR1 and CDR2: MNHEY and SVGAGI. CDR3 length equals 14 residues. The origin of this receptor is a young man in good health. Some clones in this sample may be carry-over from other donors' samples. The J gene is TRBJ2-6, the V gene TRBV6-5, with unresolved D. Sequencing input: naive CD4+ T cells from PBMCs. Subset specified: CD45RA+ positively selected. The DNA for the CDR3 is TGTGCCAGCAGCGAGGATTTTGGGGCCAACGTCCTGACTTTC. It codes for CASSEDFGANVLTF.